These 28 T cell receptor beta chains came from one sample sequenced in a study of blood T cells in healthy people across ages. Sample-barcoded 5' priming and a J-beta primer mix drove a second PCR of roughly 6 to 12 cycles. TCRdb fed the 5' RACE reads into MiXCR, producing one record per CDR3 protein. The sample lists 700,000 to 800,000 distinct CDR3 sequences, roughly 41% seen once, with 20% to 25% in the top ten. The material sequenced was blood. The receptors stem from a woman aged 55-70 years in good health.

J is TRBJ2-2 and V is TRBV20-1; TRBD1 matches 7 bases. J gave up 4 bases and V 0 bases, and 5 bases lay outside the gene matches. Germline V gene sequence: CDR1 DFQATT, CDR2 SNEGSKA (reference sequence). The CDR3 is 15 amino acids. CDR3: CSAREMTGITGELFF. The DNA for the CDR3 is TGCAGTGCTAGAGAAATGACAGGGATCACCGGGGAGCTGTTTTTT.

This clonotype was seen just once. CDR3 bases: TGCAGTGCTGGAACCCAGTACTTC. Its translation: CSAGTQYF. The chain is built from TRBV20-1 and TRBJ2-5; no firm D call. Trimming cost V 5 bases and J 8 bases, with 3 bases left between them. Germline lookup yields CDR1 DFQATT and CDR2 SNEGSKA (reference sequence). The CDR3 has 8 residues.

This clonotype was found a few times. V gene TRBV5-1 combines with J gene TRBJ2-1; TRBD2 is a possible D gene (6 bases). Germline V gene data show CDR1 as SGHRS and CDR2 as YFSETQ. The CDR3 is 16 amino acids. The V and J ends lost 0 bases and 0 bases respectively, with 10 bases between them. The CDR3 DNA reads TGCGCCAGCAGCTTGGATGGGGGGATCTCCTACAATGAGCAGTTCTTC. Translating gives CASSLDGGISYNEQFF.

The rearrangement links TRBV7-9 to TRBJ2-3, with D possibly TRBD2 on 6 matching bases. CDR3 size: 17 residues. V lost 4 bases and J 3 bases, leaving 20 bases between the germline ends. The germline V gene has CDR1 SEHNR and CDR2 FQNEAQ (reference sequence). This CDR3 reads CASSSPASVVQTDTQYF. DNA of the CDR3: TGTGCCAGCAGCTCCCCGGCTAGCGTTGTTCAGACAGATACGCAGTATTTT.

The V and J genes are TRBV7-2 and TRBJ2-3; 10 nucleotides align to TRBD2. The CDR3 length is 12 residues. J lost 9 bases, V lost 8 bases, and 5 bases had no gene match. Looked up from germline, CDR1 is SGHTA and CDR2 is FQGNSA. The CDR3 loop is CASGTSGTTQYF. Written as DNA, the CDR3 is TGTGCCAGCGGAACTAGCGGGACAACGCAGTATTTT.

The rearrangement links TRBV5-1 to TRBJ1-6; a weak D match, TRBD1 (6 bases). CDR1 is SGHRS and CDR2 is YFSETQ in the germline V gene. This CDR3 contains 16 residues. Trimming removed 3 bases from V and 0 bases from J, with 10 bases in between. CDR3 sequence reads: CASSSQGSSYNSPLHF. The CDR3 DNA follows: TGCGCCAGCAGCTCCCAGGGGAGCTCCTATAATTCACCCCTCCACTTT. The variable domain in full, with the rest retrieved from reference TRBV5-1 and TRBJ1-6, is KAGVTQTPRYLIKTRGQQVTLSCSPISGHRSVSWYQQTPGQGLQFLFEYFSETQRNKGNFPGRFSGRQFSNSRSEMNVSTLELGDSALYLCASSSQGSSYNSPLHFGNGTRLTVT.

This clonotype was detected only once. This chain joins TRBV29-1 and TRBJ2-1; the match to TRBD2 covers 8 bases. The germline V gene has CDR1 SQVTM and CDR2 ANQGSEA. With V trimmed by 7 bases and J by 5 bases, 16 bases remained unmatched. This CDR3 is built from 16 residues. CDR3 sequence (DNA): TGCAGCGCCCAAAGGACAAAGCGGGGGTCGGACAATGAGCAGTTCTTC. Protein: CSAQRTKRGSDNEQFF.

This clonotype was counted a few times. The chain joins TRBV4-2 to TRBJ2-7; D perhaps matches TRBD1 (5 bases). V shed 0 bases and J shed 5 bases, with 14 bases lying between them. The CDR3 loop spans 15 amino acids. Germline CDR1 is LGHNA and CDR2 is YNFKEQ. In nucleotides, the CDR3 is TGTGCCAGCAGCCAAGATGGGGCAGGGTTCAACGAGCAGTACTTC. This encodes CASSQDGAGFNEQYF.

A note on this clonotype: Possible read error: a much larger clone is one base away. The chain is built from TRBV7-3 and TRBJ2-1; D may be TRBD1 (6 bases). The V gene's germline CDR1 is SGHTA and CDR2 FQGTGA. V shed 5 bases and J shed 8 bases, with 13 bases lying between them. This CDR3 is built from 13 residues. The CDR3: CASSASYRDEQFF. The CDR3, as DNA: TGTGCCAGCAGCGCCTCCTACAGGGATGAGCAGTTCTTC.

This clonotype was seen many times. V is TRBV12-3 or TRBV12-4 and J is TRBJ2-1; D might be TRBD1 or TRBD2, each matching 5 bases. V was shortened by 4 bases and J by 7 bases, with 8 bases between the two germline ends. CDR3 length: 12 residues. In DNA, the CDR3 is TGTGCCAGCAGTTGGGGGATAAATGAGCAGTTCTTC. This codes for CASSWGINEQFF.

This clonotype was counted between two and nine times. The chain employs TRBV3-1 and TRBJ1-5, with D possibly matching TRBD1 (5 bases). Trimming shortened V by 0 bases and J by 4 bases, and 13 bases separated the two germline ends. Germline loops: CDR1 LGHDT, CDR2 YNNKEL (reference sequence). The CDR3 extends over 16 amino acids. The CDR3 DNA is TGTGCCAGCAGCCAAGATACGGGGGTCCCAAATCAGCCCCAGCATTTT. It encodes CASSQDTGVPNQPQHF. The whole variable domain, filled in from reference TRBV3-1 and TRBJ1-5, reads DTAVSQTPKYLVTQMGNDKSIKCEQNLGHDTMYWYKQDSKKFLKIMFSYNNKELIINETVPNRFSPKSPDKAHLNLHINSLELGDSAVYFCASSQDTGVPNQPQHFGDGTRLSIL.

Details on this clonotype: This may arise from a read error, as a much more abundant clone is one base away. The CDR3 bases are TGCGCCAGCAGCCAAACAATCGGGACCTACAATGAGCAGTTCTTC. Amino acid sequence: CASSQTIGTYNEQFF. This chain joins TRBV5-1 and TRBJ2-1; D might be TRBD2 (5 bases). V was shortened by 4 bases and J by 2 bases, with 13 bases between the two germline ends. The germline V gene has CDR1 SGHRS and CDR2 YFSETQ. The CDR3 runs to 15 residues.

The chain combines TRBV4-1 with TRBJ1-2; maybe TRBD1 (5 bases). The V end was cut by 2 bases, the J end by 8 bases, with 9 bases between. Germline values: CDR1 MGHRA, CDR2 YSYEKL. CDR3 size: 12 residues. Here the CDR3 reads CASSQQGGGYTF. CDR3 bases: TGCGCCAGCAGCCAACAGGGCGGGGGCTACACCTTC.

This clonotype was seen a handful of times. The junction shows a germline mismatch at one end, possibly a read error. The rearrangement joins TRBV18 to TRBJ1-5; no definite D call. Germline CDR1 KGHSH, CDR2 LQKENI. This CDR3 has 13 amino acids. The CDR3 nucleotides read TGTGCCAGCGCACCAGGCAATGATCAGCCCCAGCATTTT. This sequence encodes CASAPGNDQPQHF.

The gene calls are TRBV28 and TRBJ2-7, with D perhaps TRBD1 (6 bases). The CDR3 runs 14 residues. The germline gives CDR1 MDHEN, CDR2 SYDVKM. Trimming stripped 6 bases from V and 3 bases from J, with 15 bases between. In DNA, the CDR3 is TGTGCCAGCAGCCCTGGGACACGCAACTACGAGCAGTACTTC. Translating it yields CASSPGTRNYEQYF.

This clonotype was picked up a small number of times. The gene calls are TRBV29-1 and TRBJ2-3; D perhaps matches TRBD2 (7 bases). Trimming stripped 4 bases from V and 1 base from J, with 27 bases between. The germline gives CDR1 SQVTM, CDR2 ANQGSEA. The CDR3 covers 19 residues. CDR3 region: CSVVVLRGPWIAGTDTQYF. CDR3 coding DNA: TGCAGCGTTGTAGTGTTGCGGGGGCCATGGATTGCGGGCACAGATACGCAGTATTTT.

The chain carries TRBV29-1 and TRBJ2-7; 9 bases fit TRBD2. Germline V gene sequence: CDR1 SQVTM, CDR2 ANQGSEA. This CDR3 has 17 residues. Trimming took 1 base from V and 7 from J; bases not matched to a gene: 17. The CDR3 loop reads CSVEVWGGGASYNEQYF. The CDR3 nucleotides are TGCAGCGTTGAAGTTTGGGGCGGGGGGGCTTCCTACAATGAGCAGTACTTC.

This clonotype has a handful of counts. The CDR3 DNA sequence: TGTGCCAGCAACGACCCGGAGCCATACAATGAGCAGTTCTTC. Amino acid sequence: CASNDPEPYNEQFF. V is TRBV7-9 and J is TRBJ2-1, with D uncertain. V lost 7 bases and J lost 4, with 14 bases in between. Germline V gene lookup returns CDR1 SEHNR and CDR2 FQNEAQ (reference sequence). This CDR3 is 14 amino acids long.

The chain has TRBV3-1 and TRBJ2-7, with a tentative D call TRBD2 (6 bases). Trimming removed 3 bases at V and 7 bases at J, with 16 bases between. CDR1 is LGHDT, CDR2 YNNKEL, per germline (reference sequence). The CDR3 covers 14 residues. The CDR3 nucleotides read TGTGCCAGCAGCCAGCGGGACGGGGGAAGGGAGCAGTACTTC. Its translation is CASSQRDGGREQYF.

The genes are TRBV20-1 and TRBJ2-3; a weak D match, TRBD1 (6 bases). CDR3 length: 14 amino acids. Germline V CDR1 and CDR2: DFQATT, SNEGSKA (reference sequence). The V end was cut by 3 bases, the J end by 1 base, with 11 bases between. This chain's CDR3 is CSASPGQGTDTQYF. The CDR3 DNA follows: TGCAGTGCTAGTCCGGGACAAGGCACAGATACGCAGTATTTT.

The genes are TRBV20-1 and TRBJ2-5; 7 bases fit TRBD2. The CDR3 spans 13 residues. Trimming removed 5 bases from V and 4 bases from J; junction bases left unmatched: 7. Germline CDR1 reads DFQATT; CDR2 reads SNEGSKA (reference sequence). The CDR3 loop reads CSAAGGTIETQYF. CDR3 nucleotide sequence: TGCAGTGCTGCAGGAGGGACTATAGAGACCCAGTACTTC.

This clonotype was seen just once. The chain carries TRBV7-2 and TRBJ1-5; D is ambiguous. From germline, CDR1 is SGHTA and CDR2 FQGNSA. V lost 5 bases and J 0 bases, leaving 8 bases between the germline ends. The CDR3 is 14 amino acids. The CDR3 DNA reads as TGTGCCAGCAGCACAACTTATAGCAATCAGCCCCAGCATTTT. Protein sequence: CASSTTYSNQPQHF.

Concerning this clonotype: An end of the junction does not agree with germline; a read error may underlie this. The CDR3 spells CASSVEHQSYEQYF. In DNA, the CDR3 is TGTGCTAGCAGCGTCGAGCATCAGTCCTACGAGCAGTACTTC. The chain carries TRBV7-7 and TRBJ2-7; D gene ambiguous. The germline gives CDR1 SSHAT, CDR2 FNYEAQ (reference sequence). CDR3 size: 14 residues.

The CDR3 nucleotides are TGTGCCAGCAGTCCCCGACTCCTGACAGGGACATTGGATCAGCCCCAGCATTTT. Its translation is CASSPRLLTGTLDQPQHF. V is TRBV27 and J is TRBJ1-5; 7 bases line up with TRBD1. The germline CDR1 and CDR2 sequences are MNHEY and SMNVEV (reference sequence). CDR3 length: 18 residues. The trim removed 5 bases at V and 5 bases at J, leaving 18 bases unmatched.

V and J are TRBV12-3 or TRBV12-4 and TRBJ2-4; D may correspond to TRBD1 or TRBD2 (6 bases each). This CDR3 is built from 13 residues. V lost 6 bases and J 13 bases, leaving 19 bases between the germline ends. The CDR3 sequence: CASRPTGRYKQYF. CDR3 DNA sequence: TGTGCCAGCAGGCCAACAGGGAGGTACAAGCAGTACTTC.

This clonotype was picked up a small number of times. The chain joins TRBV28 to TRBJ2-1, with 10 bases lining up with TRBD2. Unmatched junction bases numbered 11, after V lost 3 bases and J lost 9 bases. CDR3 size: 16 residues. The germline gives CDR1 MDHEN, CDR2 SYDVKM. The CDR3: CASSLPQSGRAVEQFF. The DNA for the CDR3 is TGTGCCAGCAGTTTGCCTCAAAGCGGGAGGGCCGTTGAGCAGTTCTTC.

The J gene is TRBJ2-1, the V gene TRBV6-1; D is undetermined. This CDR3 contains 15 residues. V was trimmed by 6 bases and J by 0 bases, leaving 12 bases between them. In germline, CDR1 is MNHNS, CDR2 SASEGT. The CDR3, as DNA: TGTGCCAGCAGGAGACCCACACTCTCCTACAATGAGCAGTTCTTC. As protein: CASRRPTLSYNEQFF.

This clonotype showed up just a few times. The DNA of the CDR3 is TGTGCCAGCAGGCGGAGGACTAGCGGGAGCACAGATACGCAGTATTTT. This gives the protein CASRRRTSGSTDTQYF. The V gene is TRBV7-2, the J gene TRBJ2-3, with TRBD2 matching over 11 bases. The V and J ends lost 6 bases and 0 bases, in that order; junction bases with no gene match: 5. The CDR3 spans 16 residues. Germline V gene lookup returns CDR1 SGHTA and CDR2 FQGNSA.